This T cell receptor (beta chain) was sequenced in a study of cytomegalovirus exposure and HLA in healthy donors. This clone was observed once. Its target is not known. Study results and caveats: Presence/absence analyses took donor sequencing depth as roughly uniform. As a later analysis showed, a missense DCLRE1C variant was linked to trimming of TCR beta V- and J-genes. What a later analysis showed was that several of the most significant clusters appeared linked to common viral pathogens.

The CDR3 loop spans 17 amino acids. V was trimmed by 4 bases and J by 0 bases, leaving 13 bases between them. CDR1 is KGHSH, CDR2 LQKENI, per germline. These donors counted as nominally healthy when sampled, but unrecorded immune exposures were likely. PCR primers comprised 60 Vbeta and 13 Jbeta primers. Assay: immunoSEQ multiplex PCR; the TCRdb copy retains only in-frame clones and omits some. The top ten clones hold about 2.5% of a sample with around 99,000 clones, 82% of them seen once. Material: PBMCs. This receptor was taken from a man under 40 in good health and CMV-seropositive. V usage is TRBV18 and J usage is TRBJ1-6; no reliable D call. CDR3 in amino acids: CASSRSIGSSYNSPLHF. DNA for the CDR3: TGTGCCAGCTCACGGAGTATCGGGAGCTCCTATAATTCACCCCTCCACTTT. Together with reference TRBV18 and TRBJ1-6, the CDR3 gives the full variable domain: NAGVMQNPRHLVRRRGQEARLRCSPMKGHSHVYWYRQLPEEGLKFMVYLQKENIIDESGMPKERFSAEFPKEGPSILRIQQVVRGDSAAYFCASSRSIGSSYNSPLHFGNGTRLTVT.